A single sample gave rise to the 24 T cell receptor beta chains below, sequenced in a study of blood T cell repertoires in COVID-19. Profiling relied on immunoSEQ multiplex PCR, and the TCRdb table lists in-frame clones only, not all of them. The data contain approximately 300,000 clones, 80% to 95% of them singletons. The material sequenced was peripheral blood. These receptors were collected from a woman aged 25 to 39 with COVID-19, enrolled during active disease.

This clone was seen a few times. The V and J genes are TRBV28 and TRBJ1-1; 9 nucleotides align to TRBD1. Germline CDR1 is MDHEN and CDR2 is SYDVKM. V shed 6 bases, J shed 8 bases, and the junction held 7 bases outside the gene matches. The CDR3 spans 13 residues. The CDR3 nucleotides are TGTGCCAGCAGGGGACAGGGAGGAATAGAAGCTTTCTTT. This gives the protein CASRGQGGIEAFF.

This chain connects TRBV29-1 to TRBJ2-1, with 9 bases matching TRBD2. Trimming at V came to 4 bases and at J to 4 bases, leaving 5 bases not matched to a gene. The V gene's germline CDR1 is SQVTM and CDR2 ANQGSEA. This CDR3 has 14 residues. The CDR3 DNA sequence: TGCAGCGTTGGCCGGACTAGCGTTTACAATGAGCAGTTCTTC. Protein sequence: CSVGRTSVYNEQFF.

The V and J genes are TRBV25-1 and TRBJ2-1, with TRBD2 matching over 11 bases. The germline V gene has CDR1 MGHDK and CDR2 SYGVNS. This CDR3 region has 15 residues. V trimming: 11 bases; J trimming: 5 bases; junction bases outside the gene matches: 11. Here the CDR3 reads CAGHELAGDHNEQFF. The CDR3 DNA reads TGTGCCGGCCACGAACTAGCGGGAGATCACAATGAGCAGTTCTTC.

This clone was seen only once. The rearrangement uses TRBV7-2 and TRBJ1-1, with a possible D match to TRBD1 (5 bases). V was shortened by 5 bases and J by 1 base, with 11 bases between the two germline ends. Germline values: CDR1 SGHTA, CDR2 FQGNSA. The CDR3 is 14 amino acids. The CDR3 sequence is CASSTRQRNTEAFF. As DNA, the CDR3 is TGTGCCAGCAGCACCCGACAGAGGAACACTGAAGCTTTCTTT.

The chain combines TRBV12-3 or TRBV12-4 with TRBJ1-5; D unresolved. The CDR3 runs to 12 residues. With 4 bases removed from V and 9 bases from J, the gap between germline ends came to 10 bases. CDR3 region: CASSSGEGPQHF. In DNA, the CDR3 is TGTGCCAGCAGTTCCGGCGAGGGGCCCCAGCATTTT.

The V and J genes are TRBV3-1 (or the pseudogene TRBV3-2) and TRBJ1-6; D call uncertain. CDR1 is LGHDT, CDR2 YNNKEL, per germline (reference sequence). The CDR3 length is 14 residues. Trimming removed 0 bases at V and 10 bases at J, with 10 bases between. The CDR3 DNA follows: TGTGCCAGCAGCCAAGAAAACCTCGGGTCACCCCTCCACTTT. It translates to CASSQENLGSPLHF.

The CDR3 loop is CASSVAGIVAGELFF. CDR3 in DNA: TGTGCCAGCAGCGTTGCCGGGATCGTAGCCGGGGAGCTGTTTTTT. The chain uses TRBV9 and TRBJ2-2; D might be TRBD2 (5 bases). There are 15 residues in the CDR3. Between the trimmed V and J ends, which lost 2 bases and 6 bases, there was a span of 14 bases. Germline CDR1 and CDR2: SGDLS and YYNGEE.

V usage is TRBV7-9 and J usage is TRBJ2-5; 7 positions match TRBD1. With 7 bases clipped from V and 0 bases from J, the junction kept 11 bases outside the gene matches. The germline gives CDR1 SEHNR, CDR2 FQNEAQ (reference sequence). This CDR3 region has 16 residues. Here the CDR3 reads CASNFDKGAHQETQYF. As DNA, the CDR3 is TGTGCCAGCAACTTCGACAAGGGGGCACACCAAGAGACCCAGTACTTC.

The chain is built from TRBV6-6 and TRBJ1-1, with D possibly being TRBD1 (6 bases). Between the trimmed V and J ends, which lost 0 bases and 1 base, there was a span of 9 bases. The CDR3 runs to 15 residues. From germline, CDR1 is MNHNY and CDR2 SVGAGI (reference sequence). In DNA, the CDR3 is TGTGCCAGCAGTTACTCGAGGGGGGGGAACACTGAAGCTTTCTTT. Translating it yields CASSYSRGGNTEAFF.

The chain couples TRBV30 to TRBJ1-2, with D possibly TRBD1 on 6 matching bases. Trimming took 0 bases from V and 7 from J, leaving 6 bases between them. The CDR3 totals 11 residues. Germline V lookup: CDR1 GTSNPN, CDR2 SVGIG (reference sequence). CDR3 DNA sequence: TGTGCCTGGAGTGTAGGGGGTGGCTACACCTTC. It is translated as CAWSVGGGYTF. The full variable domain, its missing parts supplied by reference TRBV30 and TRBJ1-2, is SQTIHQWPATLVQPVGSPLSLECTVEGTSNPNLYWYRQAAGRGLQLLFYSVGIGQISSEVPQNLSASRPQDRQFILSSKKLLLSDSGFYLCAWSVGGGYTFGSGTRLTVV.

CDR3: CASSLEVGPGTEAFF. The CDR3 DNA reads TGTGCCAGCAGCTTGGAGGTGGGCCCGGGGACTGAAGCTTTCTTT. The V and J genes are TRBV5-5 and TRBJ1-1; no clear D. This CDR3 comprises 15 residues. Germline assignment: CDR1 SGHKS and CDR2 YYEKEE (reference sequence). V gave up 0 bases and J gave up 5 bases, with 14 bases separating them.

The chain couples TRBV6-5 to TRBJ1-5; TRBD1 matches 9 bases. Germline V gives CDR1 MNHEY, CDR2 SVGAGI. V was pared by 6 bases and J by 5 bases, with 8 bases of the junction left unmatched. This CDR3 region has 15 residues. The CDR3 DNA follows: TGTGCCAGCAGAATGGACAGGGGAGGCCATCAGCCCCAGCATTTT. This translates into CASRMDRGGHQPQHF.

The CDR3 coding sequence is TGTGCCAGCAGCGTTGGAACAGGGGGTGGAACTGAAGCTTTCTTT. Translating it yields CASSVGTGGGTEAFF. The chain carries TRBV9 and TRBJ1-1, with TRBD1 matching over 8 bases. The CDR3 covers 15 residues. The germline V gene encodes CDR1 SGDLS and CDR2 YYNGEE. V shed 2 bases, J shed 5 bases, and the junction held 8 bases outside the gene matches.

The CDR3 nucleotides read TGTGCCAGTAGTATAGATCACGGACAGAGCTACGAGCAGTACTTC. Protein: CASSIDHGQSYEQYF. V is TRBV19 and J is TRBJ2-7, with D perhaps TRBD1 (6 bases). The V end was cut by 0 bases, the J end by 3 bases, with 12 bases between. The germline V gene has CDR1 LNHDA and CDR2 SQIVND (reference sequence). This CDR3 region has 15 residues.

This clone came up a few times. The V gene is TRBV14, the J gene TRBJ2-7; D is perhaps TRBD2 (5 bases). CDR1 is SGHDN, CDR2 FVKESK, per germline. The V gene lost 3 bases and the J gene lost 0 bases, with 18 bases spanning the gap. The CDR3 length is 17 residues. This chain's CDR3 is CASSHPSGGHSSYEQYF. CDR3 bases: TGTGCCAGCAGCCATCCGTCGGGCGGGCACAGCTCCTACGAGCAGTACTTC.

The V and J genes are TRBV4-2 and TRBJ2-1, with a weak D call TRBD2 (6 bases). Per germline, CDR1 LGHNA and CDR2 YNFKEQ. V lost 4 bases and J 6 bases, leaving 13 bases between the germline ends. This CDR3 spans 14 amino acids. The CDR3 reads CASSPSSVPNEQFF. The DNA of the CDR3 is TGTGCCAGCAGCCCCTCTAGCGTTCCCAATGAGCAGTTCTTC.

The chain uses TRBV28 and TRBJ2-7; 9 positions match TRBD2. This CDR3 spans 15 amino acids. With 2 bases clipped from V and 4 bases from J, the junction kept 6 bases outside the gene matches. Germline CDR1 reads MDHEN; CDR2 reads SYDVKM. CDR3 sequence: CASSLAGGLWYEQYF. CDR3 coding DNA: TGTGCCAGCAGTTTAGCGGGAGGGCTCTGGTACGAGCAGTACTTC. The whole variable domain, filled in from reference TRBV28 and TRBJ2-7, reads DVKVTQSSRYLVKRTGEKVFLECVQDMDHENMFWYRQDPGLGLRLIYFSYDVKMKEKGDIPEGYSVSREKKERFSLILESASTNQTSMYLCASSLAGGLWYEQYFGPGTRLTVT.

This clone was recorded only once. The chain joins TRBV27 to TRBJ2-3, with TRBD1 matching 7 bases. The V and J ends lost 2 bases and 2 bases, in that order; junction bases with no gene match: 1. Germline V gene lookup returns CDR1 MNHEY and CDR2 SMNVEV (reference sequence). The length of the CDR3 is 14 residues. CDR3 residues: CASSLGTVTDTQYF. The CDR3 DNA is TGTGCCAGCAGTTTAGGGACAGTCACAGATACGCAGTATTTT.

This clone showed up just a few times. The CDR3 sequence is CASSLRQTSLPGYTF. The CDR3 bases are TGTGCCAGCTCACTGCGACAGACCTCTCTACCTGGCTACACCTTC. V and J are TRBV18 and TRBJ1-2; tentatively, D is TRBD1 (5 bases). The length of the CDR3 is 15 residues. The germline V gene has CDR1 KGHSH and CDR2 LQKENI. Trimming left V 4 bases short and J 7 bases short, with 19 bases between.

The chain uses TRBV10-3 and TRBJ2-7; a weak D match, TRBD1 (7 bases). CDR1 and CDR2 from the germline V gene are ENHRY and SYGVKD. CDR3 size: 14 residues. V lost 10 bases and J 0 bases, leaving 16 bases between the germline ends. CDR3 nucleotide sequence: TGTGCCACCACGTCCCAGGGGGGCTCCTACGAGCAGTACTTC. This gives the protein CATTSQGGSYEQYF.

The J gene is TRBJ2-2, the V gene TRBV6-5; a possible D gene is TRBD2 (5 bases). Germline V lookup: CDR1 MNHEY, CDR2 SVGAGI. The CDR3 runs 14 residues. The V end lost 4 bases, the J end lost 3 bases, and 9 bases lay between the germline ends. In DNA, the CDR3 is TGTGCCAGCAGTTCCTGGACTGACACCGGGGAGCTGTTTTTT. The encoded protein is CASSSWTDTGELFF.

V gene TRBV6-4 combines with J gene TRBJ2-4; possibly TRBD1 for D (8 bases). Trimming left V 6 bases short and J 7 bases short, with 19 bases between. There are 15 residues in the CDR3. Per germline, CDR1 MRHNA and CDR2 SNTAGT. The CDR3: CASRWTGRVRNIQYF. The CDR3, as DNA: TGTGCCAGCAGATGGACAGGGAGGGTCAGGAACATTCAGTACTTC.

J is TRBJ2-6 and V is TRBV6-5; tentatively, D is TRBD2 (6 bases). The CDR3 is 16 amino acids. V shed 0 bases and J shed 2 bases, with 8 bases lying between them. Germline V gives CDR1 MNHEY, CDR2 SVGAGI. CDR3 DNA sequence: TGTGCCAGCAGTTACTCGGGGGGAACTGGGGCCAACGTCCTGACTTTC. Its translation: CASSYSGGTGANVLTF.

This clone occurred a few times. Other nucleotide sequences from this sample produce the same CDR3. The chain recombines TRBV11-3 with TRBJ2-1; 7 positions match TRBD1. In germline, CDR1 is SGHNT, CDR2 YENEEA. V shed 1 base and J 6 bases; nucleotides not matched to a gene: 0. CDR3 length equals 13 residues. In nucleotides, the CDR3 is TGTGCCAGCAGCTTAGGACAGGGCAATGAGCAGTTCTTC. Translating it yields CASSLGQGNEQFF.